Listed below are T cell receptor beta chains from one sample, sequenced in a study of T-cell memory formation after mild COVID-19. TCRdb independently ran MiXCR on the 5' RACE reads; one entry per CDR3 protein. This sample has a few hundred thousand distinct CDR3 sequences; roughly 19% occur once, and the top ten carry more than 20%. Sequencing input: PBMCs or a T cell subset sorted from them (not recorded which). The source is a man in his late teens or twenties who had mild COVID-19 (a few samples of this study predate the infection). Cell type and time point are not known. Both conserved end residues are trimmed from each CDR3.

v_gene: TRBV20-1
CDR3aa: SGNQGIGTEAF

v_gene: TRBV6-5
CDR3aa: ASSHKRQETQY

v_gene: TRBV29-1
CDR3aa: SVGRTSGGLNEQF

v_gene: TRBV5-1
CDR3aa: ASSQGSGETQY

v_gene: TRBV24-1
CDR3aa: ATRSGPADTQY

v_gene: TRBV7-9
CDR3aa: ASSIGRMKGTQY

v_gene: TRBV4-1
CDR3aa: ASRRTSGDPYNEQF

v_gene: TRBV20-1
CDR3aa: SAQTGYGYT

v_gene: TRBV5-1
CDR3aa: ASSPPSLNYGYT

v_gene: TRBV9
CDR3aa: ASSVTQATDTQY

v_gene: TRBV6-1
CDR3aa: ASSESPSPLH

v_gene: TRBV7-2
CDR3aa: ASSFWGGNTIY

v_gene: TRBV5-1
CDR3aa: ASSLASRNEETQY

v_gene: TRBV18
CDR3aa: ASSLDPGRTGTQY

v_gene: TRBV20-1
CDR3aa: SARDEGGRL

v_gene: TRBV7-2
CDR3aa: ASGHTGQPQH

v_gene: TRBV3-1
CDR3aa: ASSQGLYRGGPSTQY

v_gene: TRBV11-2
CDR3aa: ASSLVQGAFGNTIY

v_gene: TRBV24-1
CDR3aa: ASQLTGTDTQY

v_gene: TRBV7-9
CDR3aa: ASNFAGTQY

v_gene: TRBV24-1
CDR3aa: ATRGDRELF

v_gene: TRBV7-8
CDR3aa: ASRSGPGTEAF

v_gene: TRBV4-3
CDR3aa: ASSQEFTSRDTQY

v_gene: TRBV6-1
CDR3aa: AGRRGNEKLF

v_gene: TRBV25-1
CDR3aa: ASSPPGQRPYGYT

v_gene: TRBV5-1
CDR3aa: ASSLAGRGGYT

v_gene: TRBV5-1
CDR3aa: ASSGTGVYTEAF

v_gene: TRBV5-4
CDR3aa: ASSLMTGNYGYT

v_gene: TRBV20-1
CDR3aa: SARRTSGTFGYT

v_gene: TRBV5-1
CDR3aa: ASRTGTGGEGTEAF

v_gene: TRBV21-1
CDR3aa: ASSRTSGGDDEQF

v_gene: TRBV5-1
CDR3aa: ASSETGGTEAF

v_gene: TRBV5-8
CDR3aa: ASSLRDRPISGYT

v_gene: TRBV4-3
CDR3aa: ASSPAWGVATYEQY

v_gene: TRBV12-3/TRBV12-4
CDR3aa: ASKPRQGAYEQY

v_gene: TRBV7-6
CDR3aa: ASSLAGVDGYT

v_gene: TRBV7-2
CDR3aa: ASSLWEQETQY

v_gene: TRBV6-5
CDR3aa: ASGFGTSVTDTQY